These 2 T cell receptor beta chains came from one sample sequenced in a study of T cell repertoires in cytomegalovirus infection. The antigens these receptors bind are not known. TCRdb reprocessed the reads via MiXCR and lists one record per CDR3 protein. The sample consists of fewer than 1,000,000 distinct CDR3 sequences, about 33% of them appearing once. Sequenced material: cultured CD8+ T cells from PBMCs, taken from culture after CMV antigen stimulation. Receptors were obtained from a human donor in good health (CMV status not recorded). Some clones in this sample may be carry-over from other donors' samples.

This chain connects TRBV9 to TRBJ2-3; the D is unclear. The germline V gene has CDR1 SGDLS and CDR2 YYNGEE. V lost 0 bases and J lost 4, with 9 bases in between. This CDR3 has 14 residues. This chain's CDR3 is CASSVARSADTQYF. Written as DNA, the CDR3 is TGTGCCAGCAGCGTAGCTCGGAGCGCAGATACGCAGTATTTT.

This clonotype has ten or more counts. CDR3 coding DNA: TGTGCCAGCAGCCTCGGGACAGCTCCAGATACGCAGTATTTT. Amino acids: CASSLGTAPDTQYF. This chain joins TRBV7-6 and TRBJ2-3, with 7 bases aligning to TRBD1. J was trimmed by 4 bases and V by 5 bases; bases with no gene match: 6. This CDR3 is built from 14 residues. Germline CDR1 and CDR2: SGHVS and FNYEAQ.